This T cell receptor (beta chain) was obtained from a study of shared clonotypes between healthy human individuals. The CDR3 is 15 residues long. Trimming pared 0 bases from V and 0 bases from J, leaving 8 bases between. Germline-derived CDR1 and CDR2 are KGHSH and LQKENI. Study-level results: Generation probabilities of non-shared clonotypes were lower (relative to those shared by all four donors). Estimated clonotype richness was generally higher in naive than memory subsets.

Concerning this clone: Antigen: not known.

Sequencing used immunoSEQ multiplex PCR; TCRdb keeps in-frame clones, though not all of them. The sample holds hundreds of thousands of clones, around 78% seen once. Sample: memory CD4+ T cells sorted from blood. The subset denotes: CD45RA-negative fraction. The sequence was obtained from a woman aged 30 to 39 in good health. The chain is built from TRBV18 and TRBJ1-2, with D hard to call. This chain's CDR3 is CASSPPAGANYGYTF. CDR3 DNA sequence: TGTGCCAGCTCACCACCGGCGGGAGCTAACTATGGCTACACCTTC.